This is a list of T cell receptor beta chains from one sample in a study of OX40 agonist ivuxolimab in advanced cancers. This table comes from immunoSEQ multiplex PCR, and its TCRdb copy is limited to in-frame clones, with some not included. This sample has about 30,000 clones, with around 81% found just once. This specimen consisted of CD4+ or CD8+ T cells sorted from blood, obtained in a trial of the OX40 agonist ivuxolimab. These receptor sequences come from an adult with an advanced solid tumor such as melanoma, head and neck, liver or kidney cancer. CDR3s include the opening cysteine and the closing phenylalanine or tryptophan. Each record gives: V gene, D gene, J gene, clone size, CDR3 DNA, CDR3 protein. The D gene is left open where the match is weak. Clone size appears in some rows only: once, few, many, or a class for an expanded clone.

>TRBV7-6|-|TRBJ1-3|-
TGTGCCAGCAGCTCAGTCGGGACTCCTGGAAACACCATATATTTT
CASSSVGTPGNTIYF
>TRBV28|-|TRBJ2-5|-
TGTGCCAGCAGTTCGCGGGCCCTCCGCTGGATACAAGAGACCCAGTACTTC
CASSSRALRWIQETQYF
>TRBV15|-|TRBJ2-7|-
TGTGCCACCAGCACTAGGGACGGCTACGAGCAGTACTTC
CATSTRDGYEQYF
>TRBV4-2|TRBD2|TRBJ2-3|-
TGTGCCAGCAGCCAAGAATGGACTAGCGAGACAGATACGCAGTATTTT
CASSQEWTSETDTQYF
>TRBV2|-|TRBJ2-5|-
TGTGCCAGCAGTGTACTACAAGAGACCCAGTACTTC
CASSVLQETQYF
>TRBV28|-|TRBJ1-4|-
TGTGCCAGCAGCCCCAACCGGGGGGAGGTTCATGAAAAACTGTTTTTT
CASSPNRGEVHEKLFF
>TRBV6-1|-|TRBJ2-3|-
TGTGCCAGCAGGTCCGCGGGTACCACAGATACGCAGTATTTT
CASRSAGTTDTQYF
>TRBV7-9|TRBD2|TRBJ2-1|-
TGTGCCAGCAGCCGGAGAGGGAGGGACAATGAGCAGTTCTTC
CASSRRGRDNEQFF
>TRBV4-1|-|TRBJ1-2|-
TGCGCCAGCAGCCAAGGTAACAGGCGAGGGTATGGCTACACCTTC
CASSQGNRRGYGYTF
>TRBV28|-|TRBJ1-3|-
TGTGCCAGCAGCGTCGGGACGGACGGAAACACCATATATTTT
CASSVGTDGNTIYF
>TRBV4-1|-|TRBJ1-2|once
TGCGCCAGCAGCCACCAAAGCGGGGTTGGCTACACCTTC
CASSHQSGVGYTF
>TRBV7-3|-|TRBJ2-1|-
TGTGCCAGCAGCTTAGGAGGATTCGGTAATGAGCAGTTCTTC
CASSLGGFGNEQFF
>TRBV28|TRBD1|TRBJ2-3|-
TGTGCCAGCAGTGACAGGGTCCCAGATACGCAGTATTTT
CASSDRVPDTQYF
>TRBV28|TRBD2|TRBJ2-4|-
TGTGCCAGCAGCCTAGCGGGAGGAGGACTAGCCAAAAACATTCAGTACTTC
CASSLAGGGLAKNIQYF
>TRBV19|TRBD2|TRBJ2-3|-
TGTGCCAGTACCGTACTAGCGGGGACCACAGATACGCAGTATTTT
CASTVLAGTTDTQYF
>TRBV11-3|TRBD1|TRBJ2-2|-
TGTGCCAGCAGCTTCGGGACAGTGAACACCGGGGAGCTGTTTTTT
CASSFGTVNTGELFF
>TRBV6-1|TRBD2|TRBJ2-1|-
TGTGCCAGCAGTGAATTCGCAGCGGGAAAATACAATGAGCAGTTCTTC
CASSEFAAGKYNEQFF
>TRBV6-6|TRBD1|TRBJ1-4|-
TGTGCCAGCAGTGGAAGGACAGGGGGCGCGGGTGAAAAACTGTTTTTT
CASSGRTGGAGEKLFF
>TRBV28|-|TRBJ1-3|-
TGTGCCAGCAGGCGGCTGGTTGGAAACACCATATATTTT
CASRRLVGNTIYF
>TRBV5-1|TRBD1|TRBJ1-3|-
TGCGCCAGCCGGGACAGGGGGTTATCTGGAAACACCATATATTTT
CASRDRGLSGNTIYF
>TRBV5-1|-|TRBJ2-3|-
TGCGCCAGCAGCTGGGGGACCACAGATACGCAGTATTTT
CASSWGTTDTQYF
>TRBV7-9|-|TRBJ2-7|-
TGTGCCAGCAGCTTAGAGCTGGGGTACGAGCAGTACTTC
CASSLELGYEQYF
>TRBV5-6|-|TRBJ1-1|-
TGTGCCAGCAGTCCGAGGGGGTTGAACACTGAAGCTTTCTTT
CASSPRGLNTEAFF
>TRBV19|-|TRBJ2-7|-
TGTGCCAGTAGTATATATACAGGGAACGAGCAGTACTTC
CASSIYTGNEQYF
>TRBV6-5|-|TRBJ1-5|-
TGTGCCAGCAGTTACTCTGGCGGTTTTAATCAGCCCCAGCATTTT
CASSYSGGFNQPQHF
>TRBV15|TRBD1|TRBJ1-1|-
TGTGCCACCAGCGGAAACAGGGGATCAACTGAAGCTTTCTTT
CATSGNRGSTEAFF
>TRBV9|-|TRBJ1-4|-
TGTGCCGGCAGCGTAGGCGGGGGCCGCGGTGAAAAACTGTTTTTT
CAGSVGGGRGEKLFF
>TRBV5-5|-|TRBJ2-2|-
TGTGCCAGCAGCTTAGGGGGAAATACCGGGGAGCTGTTTTTT
CASSLGGNTGELFF
>TRBV7-8|-|TRBJ1-5|-
TGTGCCAGCAGCTTAGAAGGACAGCCCCAGCATTTT
CASSLEGQPQHF
>TRBV5-6|TRBD1|TRBJ2-3|-
TGTGCCAGCAGCGAGGGACAGCGCTCGGCAGATACGCAGTATTTT
CASSEGQRSADTQYF
>TRBV15|-|TRBJ2-2|-
TGTGCCACCAGCAGAGGCGTCGGTTTGGTAACCGGGGAGCTGTTTTTT
CATSRGVGLVTGELFF
>TRBV7-2|-|TRBJ2-1|-
TGTGCCAGCAGCTTAGTGGGGGGATACAATGAGCAGTTCTTC
CASSLVGGYNEQFF
>TRBV2|TRBD1|TRBJ1-5|-
TGTGCCAGCAGTGGACAGGGTAATCAGCCCCAGCATTTT
CASSGQGNQPQHF
>TRBV5-4|-|TRBJ1-1|-
TGTGCCAGCAGCTTGGTGTCAGAGAACACTGAAGCTTTCTTT
CASSLVSENTEAFF
>TRBV10-3|-|TRBJ1-5|-
TGTGCCATCAGTGAGTCGATGGGGAGGCAGCCCCAGCATTTT
CAISESMGRQPQHF
>TRBV29-1|-|TRBJ2-1|-
TGCAGCGTCACCGTACAACACCGTGGGGAGCAGTTCTTC
CSVTVQHRGEQFF
>TRBV18|-|TRBJ1-4|-
TGTGCCAGCTCACCACCGTCGACTCGGGGGGAAAAACTGTTTTTT
CASSPPSTRGEKLFF
>TRBV4-1|-|TRBJ1-1|-
TGCGCCAGCAGCCAAGATTTCGCCCGGACAGTGAACACTGAAGCTTTCTTT
CASSQDFARTVNTEAFF
>TRBV6-5|TRBD1|TRBJ1-3|once
TGTGCCAGCAGAAGAGAAACAGGGGGCGGAAACACCATATATTTT
CASRRETGGGNTIYF
>TRBV2|-|TRBJ2-7|-
TGTGCCAGCAGTCAAGTCACGGGGGAGCAGTACTTC
CASSQVTGEQYF
>TRBV2|-|TRBJ1-6|once
TGTGCCTGCAAGAAGGAGGGAGAAGTGTCACCCCTCCACTTT
CACKKEGEVSPLHF
>TRBV11-2|TRBD2|TRBJ2-2|-
TGTGCCAGCAGCAAAGGGCCTAGCGGGAACACCGGGGAGCTGTTTTTT
CASSKGPSGNTGELFF
>TRBV11-2|-|TRBJ2-3|-
TGTGCCAGCAGCTTATTCGGTCAGGGCACAGATACGCAGTATTTT
CASSLFGQGTDTQYF
>TRBV5-4|-|TRBJ2-7|few
TGTGCCAGCAGCCTACCAAACCTGAACGAGCAGTACTTC
CASSLPNLNEQYF
>TRBV19|-|TRBJ2-2|-
TGTGCCAGTATGTATAGGACAGCTCGCACCGGGGAGCTGTTTTTT
CASMYRTARTGELFF
>TRBV7-8|TRBD2|TRBJ2-3|few
TGTGCCAGCAGCCCAAGACTAGCGGGGGGGTACCGCACAGATACGCAGTATTTT
CASSPRLAGGYRTDTQYF
>TRBV6-1|-|TRBJ1-3|-
TGTGCCAGCAGTCCAGACAGGAATCGAAACACCATATATTTT
CASSPDRNRNTIYF
>TRBV6-1|TRBD1|TRBJ2-2|-
TGTGCCAGCAGGGCGACAGGGACCGGGGAGCTGTTTTTT
CASRATGTGELFF
>TRBV28|TRBD1|TRBJ1-5|-
TGTGCCAGCAGTTCAGGGGGCTGGAGCAATCAGCCCCAGCATTTT
CASSSGGWSNQPQHF
>TRBV12-5|-|TRBJ2-2|-
TGTGCTAGTGGAACCACGAGAGGGGTAACCGGGGAGCTGTTTTTT
CASGTTRGVTGELFF
>TRBV6-5|-|TRBJ1-3|-
TGTGCCAGCAGTAAAGGGACGGCTGGAAACACCATATATTTT
CASSKGTAGNTIYF
>TRBV9|TRBD1|TRBJ2-5|-
TGTGCCAGCAGCCCGGGACAGCTCCAAGAGACCCAGTACTTC
CASSPGQLQETQYF
>TRBV6-1|-|TRBJ1-1|-
TGTGCCAGCAGTGAAGCCGGCAGCCGGGGCACTGAAGCTTTCTTT
CASSEAGSRGTEAFF
>TRBV6-5|-|TRBJ1-5|-
TGTGCCAGCATGGCGATCATTAGCAATCAGCCCCAGCATTTT
CASMAIISNQPQHF
>TRBV2|-|TRBJ2-1|-
TGTGCCAGCAGTCAACAGGCGAGTGAGCAGTTCTTC
CASSQQASEQFF
>TRBV28|TRBD1|TRBJ1-1|-
TGTGCCAGCAGCTGGGGGACAGGGTCAGCGCGTGGCACTGAAGCTTTCTTT
CASSWGTGSARGTEAFF
>TRBV6-6|TRBD1|TRBJ2-2|-
TGTGCCAGCTCCGGGACAGGGGCGAACACCGGGGAGCTGTTTTTT
CASSGTGANTGELFF
>TRBV11-1|-|TRBJ2-5|-
TGTGCCAGCAGCTTAGATAGAGGCTCAGTAGAGACCCAGTACTTC
CASSLDRGSVETQYF
>TRBV7-2|-|TRBJ2-4|-
TGTGCCAGCAGCTTAGGTGGGGGCGGGCTGGCCAAAAACATTCAGTACTTC
CASSLGGGGLAKNIQYF
>TRBV4-2|-|TRBJ1-1|-
TGTGCCAGCAGCTGGACGGGTGCTGAAGCTTTCTTT
CASSWTGAEAFF